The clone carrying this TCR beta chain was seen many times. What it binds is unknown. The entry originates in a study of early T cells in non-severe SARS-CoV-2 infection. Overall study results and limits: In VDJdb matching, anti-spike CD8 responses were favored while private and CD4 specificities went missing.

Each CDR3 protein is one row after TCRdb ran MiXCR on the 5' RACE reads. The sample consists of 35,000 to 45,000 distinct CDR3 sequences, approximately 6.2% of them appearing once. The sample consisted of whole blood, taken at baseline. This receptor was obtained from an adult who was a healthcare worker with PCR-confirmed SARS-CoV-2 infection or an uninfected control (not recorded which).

As DNA, the CDR3 is TGTGCCAGCAGACCAGGGGGTTACACCGGGGAGCTGTTTTTT. Amino acids: CASRPGGYTGELFF. The chain joins TRBV6-2 or TRBV6-3 to TRBJ2-2; 7 nucleotides match TRBD1. Germline loops: CDR1 MNHEY, CDR2 SVGEGT. The CDR3 covers 14 residues. The trim removed 6 bases at V and 3 bases at J, leaving 4 bases unmatched.